This T cell receptor beta chain was sequenced for a study of cytomegalovirus exposure and HLA in healthy donors. Primers included in the PCR were 60 Vbeta and 13 Jbeta primers. Original processing notes: A later analysis counted 80 million or so unique TCR beta chains, about 10 million shared. The method was immunoSEQ multiplex PCR; TCRdb's version includes in-frame clones alone and lacks a portion of them. The V and J calls and clone size come from that table; D and trimming were worked out from the DNA. The sample consists of about 67,000 clones, around three quarters of them appearing once. Germline loops: CDR1 SGHRS, CDR2 YFSETQ. Trimming took off 0 bases at V and 0 bases at J, with 9 bases between the two ends. The CDR3 has 16 amino acids.

Sequenced input: PBMCs. This chain connects TRBV5-1 to TRBJ2-2; D is unclear. This receptor was identified in a man aged 60-69 years in good health and CMV-seropositive. The CDR3 bases are TGCGCCAGCAGCTTGGATCTACGGGCGAACACCGGGGAGCTGTTTTTT. Its protein is CASSLDLRANTGELFF.